This T cell receptor beta chain is drawn from a study of shared clonotypes between healthy human individuals. The study's findings and limits: Memory subsets generally showed lower estimated richness than naive subsets. Against clonotypes common to all four donors, non-shared ones had lower generation probabilities. Read depth was anticipated to influence clonotype sharing among donors.

Using immunoSEQ multiplex PCR, the repertoire was profiled, and TCRdb retains in-frame clones only, with some absent. The table shows a few million clones, with approximately 93% occurring only once. Regarding this clone: Its target is unknown.

The CDR3 covers 15 residues. CDR1 SGDLS and CDR2 YYNGEE come from the germline V gene. Trimming shortened V by 0 bases and J by 3 bases, and 10 bases separated the two germline ends. The specimen sequenced was naive CD4+ T cells from PBMCs. Stated subset: CD45RA+ positively selected. The receptor was isolated from a man younger than 35 in good health. Some clones in this sample may be carry-over from other donors' samples. The J gene is TRBJ1-5, the V gene TRBV9; D is uncertain. CDR3 loop: CASSVGGTTNQPQHF. In DNA form, the CDR3 reads TGTGCCAGCAGCGTAGGAGGTACGACCAATCAGCCCCAGCATTTT.